The next 21 T cell receptor beta chains were all read from a single sample in a study of T cell responses to AZD1222 COVID-19 vaccine. The repertoire was sequenced with immunoSEQ multiplex PCR; TCRdb's copy has only in-frame clones and lacks some. There are 130,000 or so clones in the sample; about 89% occur only once, and 28% lies in the top ten. This specimen consisted of peripheral blood, obtained on day 0 of AZD1222 vaccination. The origin of the receptors is an adult in good health.

The rearrangement links TRBV9 to TRBJ1-3; maybe TRBD1 (6 bases). The CDR3 has 15 amino acids. Trimming shortened V by 0 bases and J by 3 bases, and 10 bases separated the two germline ends. The germline gives CDR1 SGDLS, CDR2 YYNGEE. This chain's CDR3 is CASSVEAGDGNTIYF. The CDR3 coding sequence is TGTGCCAGCAGCGTAGAAGCAGGGGATGGAAACACCATATATTTT.

This chain links TRBV2 with TRBJ1-1; weak D call: TRBD1 (5 bases). This CDR3 contains 14 residues. CDR1 and CDR2 (germline): SNHLY, FYNNEI. V was trimmed by 3 bases and J by 5 bases, leaving 13 bases between them. The CDR3 reads CASSDWGVRTEAFF. CDR3 bases: TGTGCCAGCAGTGATTGGGGGGTTCGGACTGAAGCTTTCTTT.

V is TRBV15 and J is TRBJ1-4; D unresolved. Per the germline V gene, CDR1 is LNHNV and CDR2 is YYDKDF (reference sequence). Trimming took 1 base from V and 0 from J, leaving 3 bases between them. This CDR3 region has 14 residues. The CDR3 nucleotides are TGTGCCACCAGCAGAGCTGCAACTAATGAAAAACTGTTTTTT. Amino acids: CATSRAATNEKLFF. Looking up the rest from reference TRBV15 and TRBJ1-4 gives the full variable domain: DAMVIQNPRYQVTQFGKPVTLSCSQTLNHNVMYWYQQKSSQAPKLLFHYYDKDFNNEADTPDNFQSRRPNTSFCFLDIRSPGLGDTAMYLCATSRAATNEKLFFGSGTQLSVL.

The genes are TRBV4-2 and TRBJ2-5, with D perhaps TRBD1 or TRBD2 (5 bases each). Trimming removed 1 base at V and 5 bases at J, with 17 bases between. The CDR3 spans 16 residues. Germline-derived CDR1 and CDR2 are LGHNA and YNFKEQ. The CDR3 DNA sequence: TGTGCCAGCAGCCAAGGCCTCAGAGGGACGGTGGAGACCCAGTACTTC. Residues: CASSQGLRGTVETQYF.

This chain joins TRBV27 and TRBJ2-1; TRBD1 aligns across 10 bases. The CDR3 covers 14 residues. V shed 7 bases, J shed 7 bases, and the junction held 7 bases outside the gene matches. Germline CDR1 and CDR2: MNHEY and SMNVEV (reference sequence). This CDR3 reads CASTQDRGNNEQFF. As DNA, the CDR3 is TGTGCCAGCACCCAGGACAGGGGGAATAATGAGCAGTTCTTC.

This chain connects TRBV4-3 to TRBJ2-7; the match to TRBD2 covers 8 bases. Unmatched junction bases numbered 4, after V lost 2 bases and J lost 4 bases. Germline CDR1 LGHNA, CDR2 YSLEER. CDR3 length equals 14 residues. CDR3: CASSQQREWYEQYF. DNA of the CDR3: TGCGCCAGCAGCCAACAGCGGGAGTGGTACGAGCAGTACTTC.

The CDR3 DNA follows: TGCGCCAGCAGCTCGTCACGGTCGGGGCGAGAGACCCAGTACTTC. This codes for CASSSSRSGRETQYF. The rearrangement joins TRBV5-1 to TRBJ2-5; the D call may be TRBD1 or TRBD2 (5 bases each). Germline-derived CDR1 and CDR2 are SGHRS and YFSETQ. The CDR3 covers 15 residues. The V end lost 3 bases, the J end lost 4 bases, and 16 bases lay between the germline ends.

The rearrangement uses TRBV7-2 and TRBJ1-1, with D tentatively TRBD1 (5 bases). The V and J ends lost 8 bases and 5 bases respectively, with 15 bases between them. This CDR3 comprises 13 residues. Germline CDR1 reads SGHTA; CDR2 reads FQGNSA. CDR3 nucleotides: TGTGCCAGCTCCACCCAGGGTTTAACTGAAGCTTTCTTT. Its protein is CASSTQGLTEAFF.

The chain employs TRBV7-6 and TRBJ1-4; D possibly corresponds to TRBD1 (6 bases). CDR1 and CDR2 (germline): SGHVS, FNYEAQ. Trimming took off 5 bases at V and 4 bases at J, with 14 bases between the two ends. This CDR3 is 15 amino acids long. The CDR3 protein is CASSRQEAINEKLFF. Written as DNA, the CDR3 is TGTGCCAGCAGCCGACAGGAGGCGATTAATGAAAAACTGTTTTTT.

The chain recombines TRBV5-1 with TRBJ1-2; TRBD1 is a possible D gene (5 bases). The V and J ends lost 5 bases and 8 bases respectively, with 22 bases between them. This CDR3 contains 15 residues. The germline gives CDR1 SGHRS, CDR2 YFSETQ. CDR3 nucleotide sequence: TGCGCCAGCAGATCTGACCCCGGGGGGTTATACGGCTACACCTTC. Residues: CASRSDPGGLYGYTF. The variable domain in full, with the rest retrieved from reference TRBV5-1 and TRBJ1-2, is KAGVTQTPRYLIKTRGQQVTLSCSPISGHRSVSWYQQTPGQGLQFLFEYFSETQRNKGNFPGRFSGRQFSNSRSEMNVSTLELGDSALYLCASRSDPGGLYGYTFGSGTRLTVV.

V is TRBV6-2 or TRBV6-3 and J is TRBJ2-1, with 15 bases that match TRBD2. Germline V gives CDR1 MNHEY, CDR2 SVGEGT. V dropped 0 bases and J dropped 6; count of bases not matched to a gene: 0. The length of the CDR3 is 16 residues. This chain's CDR3 is CASSYSGLAGGNEQFF. The CDR3 DNA sequence: TGTGCCAGCAGTTACTCGGGACTAGCGGGGGGCAATGAGCAGTTCTTC.

The V and J genes are TRBV7-2 and TRBJ1-1, with unresolved D. The CDR3 contains 14 residues. The V and J ends lost 2 bases and 4 bases respectively, with 11 bases between them. The V gene's germline CDR1 is SGHTA and CDR2 FQGNSA. The CDR3 region is CASSLQEKGTEAFF. CDR3 nucleotides: TGTGCCAGCAGCTTACAGGAGAAGGGCACTGAAGCTTTCTTT.

V is TRBV7-9 and J is TRBJ1-1, with 9 bases that match TRBD1. This CDR3 has 15 residues. The ends lost 5 bases at V and 5 bases at J; junction bases unmatched: 9. Germline CDR1 SEHNR, CDR2 FQNEAQ (reference sequence). This chain's CDR3 is CASSPRQGGWTEAFF. The DNA of the CDR3 is TGTGCCAGCAGCCCAAGACAGGGGGGGTGGACTGAAGCTTTCTTT.

In DNA, the CDR3 is TGTGCCAGCAGCTTTCAAGCGGGAGGGAACACCGGGGAGCTGTTTTTT. This sequence encodes CASSFQAGGNTGELFF. The chain employs TRBV5-7 and TRBJ2-2; TRBD2 agrees at 9 bases. TRBV5-7 is reported as an ORF; its role is uncertain. The CDR3 runs to 16 residues. V was clipped by 2 bases and J by 1 base; unmatched bases: 3.

This sequence joins TRBV9 and TRBJ2-1; no clear D gene. This CDR3 is 12 amino acids long. Per germline, CDR1 SGDLS and CDR2 YYNGEE. Trimming pared 4 bases from V and 10 bases from J, leaving 12 bases between. CDR3 protein: CASSPRPQEQFF. The CDR3, as DNA: TGTGCCAGCAGCCCCCGTCCCCAAGAGCAGTTCTTC.

This clone came up a few times. This chain links TRBV20-1 with TRBJ2-7, with no clear D. Trimming removed 0 bases at V and 2 bases at J, with 2 bases between. The CDR3 contains 11 residues. Per the germline V gene, CDR1 is DFQATT and CDR2 is SNEGSKA (reference sequence). The CDR3 loop reads CSARDTYEQYF. The CDR3 DNA is TGCAGTGCTAGAGACACCTACGAGCAGTACTTC.

The table lists this clone with a count of one. This chain joins TRBV3-1 (or the pseudogene TRBV3-2) and TRBJ2-3; D call uncertain. CDR1 LGHDT and CDR2 YNNKEL come from the germline V gene (reference sequence). This CDR3 region has 15 residues. Deletions cut 1 base from V and 2 bases from J, with 10 bases between. The CDR3: CASSQGLEPTDTQYF. In DNA, the CDR3 is TGTGCCAGCAGCCAAGGGCTGGAGCCCACAGATACGCAGTATTTT.

This clone was detected once. V usage is TRBV30 and J usage is TRBJ1-4, with D hard to call. Per the germline V gene, CDR1 is GTSNPN and CDR2 is SVGIG (reference sequence). Between the trimmed V and J ends, which lost 0 bases and 7 bases, there was a span of 15 bases. CDR3 size: 15 residues. CDR3 sequence reads: CAWSVGRWGSEKLFF. The CDR3 DNA follows: TGTGCCTGGAGTGTAGGACGGTGGGGTAGTGAAAAACTGTTTTTT.

The J gene is TRBJ1-1, the V gene TRBV6-5; D ambiguous. Germline lookup yields CDR1 MNHEY and CDR2 SVGAGI. V lost 0 bases and J lost 4, with 9 bases in between. CDR3 length: 14 residues. Written as DNA, the CDR3 is TGTGCCAGCAGTTACTCGAGTGGGTCCACTGAAGCTTTCTTT. This encodes CASSYSSGSTEAFF.

The V call is TRBV14, the J call TRBJ2-1; no definite D call. In germline, CDR1 is SGHDN, CDR2 FVKESK. This CDR3 is 15 amino acids long. Trimming cost V 6 bases and J 0 bases, with 12 bases left between them. In DNA form, the CDR3 reads TGTGCCAGCAGTCCCCAGGATAGCTCCTACAATGAGCAGTTCTTC. Amino acids: CASSPQDSSYNEQFF.

V gene TRBV27 combines with J gene TRBJ1-4, with TRBD1 matching over 9 bases. Germline CDR1 MNHEY, CDR2 SMNVEV (reference sequence). V lost 8 bases to trimming and J lost 6 bases; unmatched junction nucleotides: 4. The CDR3 loop spans 13 amino acids. The DNA of the CDR3 is TGTGCCAGCGGGACAGGGCTGTATGAAAAACTGTTTTTT. This codes for CASGTGLYEKLFF.